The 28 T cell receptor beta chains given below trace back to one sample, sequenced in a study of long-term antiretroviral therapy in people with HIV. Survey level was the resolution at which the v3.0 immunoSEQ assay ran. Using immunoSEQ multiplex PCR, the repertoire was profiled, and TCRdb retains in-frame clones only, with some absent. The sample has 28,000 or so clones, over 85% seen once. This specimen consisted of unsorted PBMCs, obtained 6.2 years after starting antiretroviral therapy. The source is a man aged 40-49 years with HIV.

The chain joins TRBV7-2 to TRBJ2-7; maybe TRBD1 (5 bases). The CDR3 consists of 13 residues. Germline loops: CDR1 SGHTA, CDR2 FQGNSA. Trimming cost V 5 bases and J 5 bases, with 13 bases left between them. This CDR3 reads CASSPSGAHEQYF. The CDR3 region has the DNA TGTGCCAGCAGCCCCTCTGGGGCCCACGAGCAGTACTTC.

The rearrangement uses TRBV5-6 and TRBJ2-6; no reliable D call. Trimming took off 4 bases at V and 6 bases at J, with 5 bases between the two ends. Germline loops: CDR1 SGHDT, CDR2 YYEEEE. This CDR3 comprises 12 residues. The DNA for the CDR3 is TGTGCCAGCAGCGCGGCGGCCAACGTCCTGACTTTC. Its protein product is CASSAAANVLTF.

For the CDR3, the DNA is TGTGCCAGCAGTTCGGCAGTCAACACTGAAGCTTTCTTT. Translated: CASSSAVNTEAFF. This chain connects TRBV28 to TRBJ1-1; D unclear. V was trimmed by 4 bases and J by 2 bases, leaving 8 bases between them. The CDR3 loop spans 13 amino acids. Germline loops: CDR1 MDHEN, CDR2 SYDVKM. The full variable domain, rest sourced from reference TRBV28 and TRBJ1-1, is DVKVTQSSRYLVKRTGEKVFLECVQDMDHENMFWYRQDPGLGLRLIYFSYDVKMKEKGDIPEGYSVSREKKERFSLILESASTNQTSMYLCASSSAVNTEAFFGQGTRLTVV.

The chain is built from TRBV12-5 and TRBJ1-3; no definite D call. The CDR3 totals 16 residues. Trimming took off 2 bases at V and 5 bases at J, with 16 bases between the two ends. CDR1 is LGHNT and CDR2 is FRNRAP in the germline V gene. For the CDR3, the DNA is TGTGCTAGTGGTTTGCGTAGTTCGCAAGCGAGAAACACCATATATTTT. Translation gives CASGLRSSQARNTIYF.

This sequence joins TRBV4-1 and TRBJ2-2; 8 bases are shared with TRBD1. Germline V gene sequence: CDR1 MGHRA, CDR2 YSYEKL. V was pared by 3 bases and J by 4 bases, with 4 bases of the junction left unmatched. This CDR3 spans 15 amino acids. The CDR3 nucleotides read TGCGCCAGCAGCCAGGACAGGGCGGGCACCGGGGAGCTGTTTTTT. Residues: CASSQDRAGTGELFF.

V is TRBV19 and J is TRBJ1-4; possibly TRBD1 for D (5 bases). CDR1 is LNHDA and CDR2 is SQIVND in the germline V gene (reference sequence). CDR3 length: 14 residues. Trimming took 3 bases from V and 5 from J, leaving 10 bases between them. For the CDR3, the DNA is TGTGCCAGTAGTATCCCCAGGGTCAATGAAAAACTGTTTTTT. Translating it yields CASSIPRVNEKLFF.

CDR3 amino acids: CASSTSARPPSQKKYNEQFF. CDR3 nucleotides: TGTGCCAGTAGTACCTCGGCTAGACCGCCATCCCAAAAAAAATACAATGAGCAGTTCTTC. V is TRBV19 and J is TRBJ2-1; no reliable D call. This CDR3 is 20 amino acids long. Germline V gives CDR1 LNHDA, CDR2 SQIVND (reference sequence). Deletions cut 4 bases from V and 4 bases from J, with 29 bases between.

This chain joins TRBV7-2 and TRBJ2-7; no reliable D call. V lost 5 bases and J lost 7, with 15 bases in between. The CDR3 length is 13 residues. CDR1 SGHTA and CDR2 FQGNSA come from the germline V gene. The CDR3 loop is CASSTEALKEQYF. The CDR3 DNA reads TGTGCCAGCAGCACTGAGGCGCTAAAAGAGCAGTACTTC.

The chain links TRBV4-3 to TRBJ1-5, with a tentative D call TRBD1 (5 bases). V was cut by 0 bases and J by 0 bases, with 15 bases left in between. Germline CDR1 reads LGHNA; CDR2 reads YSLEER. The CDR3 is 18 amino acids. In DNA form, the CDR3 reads TGCGCCAGCAGCCAAGAAAGGGGCAGGGTTTATAGCAATCAGCCCCAGCATTTT. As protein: CASSQERGRVYSNQPQHF.

Written as DNA, the CDR3 is TGCGCCAGCAGCTTGGTGGGGGGGCGAGTTGAGGATACGCAGTATTTT. The encoded protein is CASSLVGGRVEDTQYF. This rearrangement joins TRBV5-1 to TRBJ2-3; the D gene is possibly TRBD2 (7 bases). Trimming cost V 0 bases and J 6 bases, with 17 bases left between them. CDR1 SGHRS and CDR2 YFSETQ come from the germline V gene. This CDR3 is built from 16 residues.

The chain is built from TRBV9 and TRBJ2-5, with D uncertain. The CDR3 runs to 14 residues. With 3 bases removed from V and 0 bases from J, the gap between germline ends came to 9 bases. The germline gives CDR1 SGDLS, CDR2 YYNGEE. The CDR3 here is CASSADGYQETQYF. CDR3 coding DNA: TGTGCCAGCAGCGCAGACGGTTACCAAGAGACCCAGTACTTC.

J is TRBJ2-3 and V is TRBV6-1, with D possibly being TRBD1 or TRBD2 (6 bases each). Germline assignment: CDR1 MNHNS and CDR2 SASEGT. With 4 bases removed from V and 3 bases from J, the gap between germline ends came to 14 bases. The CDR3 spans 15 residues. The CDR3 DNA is TGTGCCAGCAGTGCCTTATGGGGGGCGACAGATACGCAGTATTTT. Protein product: CASSALWGATDTQYF.

In DNA, the CDR3 is TGCAGCGTTGTAGCGGTTGGGGGCTTTTCCTACGAGCAGTACTTC. Encoded protein: CSVVAVGGFSYEQYF. The chain uses TRBV29-1 and TRBJ2-7; D is tentatively TRBD1 or TRBD2 (6 bases each). This CDR3 contains 15 residues. V lost 4 bases to trimming and J lost 1 base, with 17 bases between them. Per germline, CDR1 SQVTM and CDR2 ANQGSEA.

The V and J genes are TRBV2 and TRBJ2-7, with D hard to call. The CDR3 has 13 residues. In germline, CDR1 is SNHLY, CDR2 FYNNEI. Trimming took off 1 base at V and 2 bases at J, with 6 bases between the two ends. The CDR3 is CASSEGPPYEQYF. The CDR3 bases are TGTGCCAGCAGTGAAGGTCCACCCTACGAGCAGTACTTC.

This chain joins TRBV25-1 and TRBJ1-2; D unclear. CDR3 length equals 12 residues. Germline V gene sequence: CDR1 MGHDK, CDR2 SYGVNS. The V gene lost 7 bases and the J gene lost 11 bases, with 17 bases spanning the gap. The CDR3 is CASTIDRVYYTF. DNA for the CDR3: TGTGCCAGCACCATAGACCGAGTCTATTACACCTTC.

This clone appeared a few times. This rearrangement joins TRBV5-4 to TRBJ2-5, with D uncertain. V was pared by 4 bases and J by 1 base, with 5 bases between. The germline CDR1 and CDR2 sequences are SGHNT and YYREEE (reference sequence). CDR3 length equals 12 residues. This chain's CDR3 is CASSRPQETQYF. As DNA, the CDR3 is TGTGCCAGCAGCCGACCCCAAGAGACCCAGTACTTC.

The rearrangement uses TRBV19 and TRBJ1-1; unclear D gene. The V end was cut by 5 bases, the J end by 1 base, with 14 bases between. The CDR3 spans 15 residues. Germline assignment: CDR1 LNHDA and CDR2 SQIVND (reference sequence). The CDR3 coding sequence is TGTGCCAGTAGTCCCCCTCCGCCAAAGAACACTGAAGCTTTCTTT. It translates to CASSPPPPKNTEAFF.

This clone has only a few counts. The CDR3 region is CASSQWGGTGVDEQFF. CDR3 DNA sequence: TGCGCCAGCAGCCAATGGGGTGGGACAGGGGTGGATGAGCAGTTCTTC. The chain uses TRBV4-3 and TRBJ2-1; TRBD1 matches at 10 bases. The ends lost 2 bases at V and 8 bases at J; junction bases unmatched: 9. The length of the CDR3 is 16 residues. In germline, CDR1 is LGHNA, CDR2 YSLEER.

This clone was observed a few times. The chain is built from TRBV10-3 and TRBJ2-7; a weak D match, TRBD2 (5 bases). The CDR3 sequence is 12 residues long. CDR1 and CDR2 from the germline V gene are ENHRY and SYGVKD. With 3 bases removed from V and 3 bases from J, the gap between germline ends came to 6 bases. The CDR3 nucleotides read TGTGCCATCAGTGACGGGGACTACGAGCAGTACTTC. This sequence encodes CAISDGDYEQYF.

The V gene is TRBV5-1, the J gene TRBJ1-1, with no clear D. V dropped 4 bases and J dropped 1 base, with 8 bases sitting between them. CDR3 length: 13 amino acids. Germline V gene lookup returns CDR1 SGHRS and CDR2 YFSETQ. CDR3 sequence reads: CASSAQENTEAFF. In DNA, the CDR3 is TGCGCCAGCAGCGCGCAGGAGAACACTGAAGCTTTCTTT.

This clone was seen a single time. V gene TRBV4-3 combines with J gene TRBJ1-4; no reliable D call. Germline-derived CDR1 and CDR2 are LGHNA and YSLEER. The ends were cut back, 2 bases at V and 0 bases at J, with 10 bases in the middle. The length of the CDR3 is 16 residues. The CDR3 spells CASSQHTASTNEKLFF. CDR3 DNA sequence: TGCGCCAGCAGCCAACATACAGCTTCAACTAATGAAAAACTGTTTTTT.

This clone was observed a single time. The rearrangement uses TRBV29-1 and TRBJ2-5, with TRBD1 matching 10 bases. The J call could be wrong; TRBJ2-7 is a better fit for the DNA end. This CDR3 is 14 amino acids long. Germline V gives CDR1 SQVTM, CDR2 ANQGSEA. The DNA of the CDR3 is TGCAGCGTTGGAAAGGGACAGGGGTCCTACGAGCAGTACTTC. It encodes CSVGKGQGSYEQYF.

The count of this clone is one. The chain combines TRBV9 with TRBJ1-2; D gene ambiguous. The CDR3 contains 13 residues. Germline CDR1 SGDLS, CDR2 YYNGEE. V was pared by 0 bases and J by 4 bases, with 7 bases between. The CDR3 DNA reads TGTGCCAGCAGCGTAGGGGAGAGCTATGGCTACACCTTC. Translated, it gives CASSVGESYGYTF. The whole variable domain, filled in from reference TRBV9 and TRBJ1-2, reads DSGVTQTPKHLITATGQRVTLRCSPRSGDLSVYWYQQSLDQGLQFLIQYYNGEERAKGNILERFSAQQFPDLHSELNLSSLELGDSALYFCASSVGESYGYTFGSGTRLTVV.

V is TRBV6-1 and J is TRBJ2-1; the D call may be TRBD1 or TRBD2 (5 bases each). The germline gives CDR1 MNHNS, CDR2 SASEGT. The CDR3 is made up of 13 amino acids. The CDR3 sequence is CGSVRGEYNEQFF. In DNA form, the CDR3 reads TGTGGTAGCGTAAGGGGCGAGTACAATGAGCAGTTCTTC.

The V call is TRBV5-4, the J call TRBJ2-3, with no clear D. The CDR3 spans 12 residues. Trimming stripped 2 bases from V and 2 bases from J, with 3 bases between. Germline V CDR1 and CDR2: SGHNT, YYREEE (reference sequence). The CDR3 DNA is TGTGCCAGCAGCTTCTTCACAGATACGCAGTATTTT. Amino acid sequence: CASSFFTDTQYF. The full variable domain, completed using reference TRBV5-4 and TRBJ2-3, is ETGVTQSPTHLIKTRGQQVTLRCSSQSGHNTVSWYQQALGQGPQFIFQYYREEENGRGNFPPRFSGLQFPNYSSELNVNALELDDSALYLCASSFFTDTQYFGPGTRLTVL.

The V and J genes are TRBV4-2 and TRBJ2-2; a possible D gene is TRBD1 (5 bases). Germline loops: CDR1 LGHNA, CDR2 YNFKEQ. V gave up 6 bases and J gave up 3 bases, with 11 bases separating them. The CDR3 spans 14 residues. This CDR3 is CASRDKGDTGELFF. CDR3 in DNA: TGTGCCAGCAGGGACAAAGGGGACACCGGGGAGCTGTTTTTT.

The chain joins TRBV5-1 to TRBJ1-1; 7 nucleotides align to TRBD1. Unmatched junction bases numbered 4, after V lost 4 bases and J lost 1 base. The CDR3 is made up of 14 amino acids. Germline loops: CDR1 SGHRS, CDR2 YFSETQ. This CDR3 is CASSRDSWNTEAFF. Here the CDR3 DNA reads TGCGCCAGCAGCCGGGACAGCTGGAACACTGAAGCTTTCTTT.

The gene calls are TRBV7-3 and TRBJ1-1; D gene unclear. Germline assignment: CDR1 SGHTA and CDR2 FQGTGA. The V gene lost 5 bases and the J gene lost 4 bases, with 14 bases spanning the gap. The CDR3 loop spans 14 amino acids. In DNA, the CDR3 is TGTGCCAGCAGCCCCGCGGGTGGAGCCACTGAAGCTTTCTTT. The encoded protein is CASSPAGGATEAFF.